Listed below are T cell receptor beta chains from one sample, sequenced in a study of human T cells and chemical hapten exposure. TCRdb ran MiXCR on the RACE reads and lists one entry per CDR3 protein. The table includes roughly 190,000 distinct CDR3 sequences, approximately 20% detected once. The specimen was whole blood, collected in connection with sensitization to the hapten diphenylcyclopropenone (DPC). The receptors derive from a woman in her 50s with alopecia areata. Some clones in this sample may be carry-over from other donors' samples. Both conserved end residues are part of each CDR3. D genes are given only for firm matches. Clone size is stated in some rows and not others, as once, few, many or a class when expanded.

>TRBV7-8|-|-|TRBJ2-7
CASSLVYRDEQYF
TGTGCCAGCAGCTTAGTCTACAGAGACGAGCAGTACTTC
>TRBV3-1|-|few|TRBJ2-1
CASSPQRRSYNEQFF
TGTGCCAGCAGCCCACAGCGACGGTCCTACAATGAGCAGTTCTTC
>TRBV28|TRBD1|-|TRBJ2-1
CASSLPTGEYNEQFF
TGTGCCAGCAGTTTACCGACAGGGGAGTACAATGAGCAGTTCTTC
>TRBV15|-|few|TRBJ2-2
CATSVGRVATGELFF
TGTGCCACCAGCGTCGGACGGGTGGCGACCGGGGAGCTGTTTTTT
>TRBV5-5|-|many|TRBJ2-1
CASSFRIGRVDEQFF
TGTGCCAGCAGCTTTAGGATAGGGAGAGTGGATGAGCAGTTCTTC
>TRBV19|TRBD2|-|TRBJ2-6
CASSGLAGFSGANVLTF
TGTGCCAGTAGCGGACTAGCGGGGTTCTCTGGGGCCAACGTCCTGACTTTC
>TRBV7-9|TRBD1|few|TRBJ1-3
CASSLKQGASGNTIYF
TGTGCCAGCAGCCTAAAACAGGGGGCCTCTGGAAACACCATATATTTT
>TRBV4-1|TRBD1|-|TRBJ2-7
CASSQDFWGQSFSYEQYF
TGCGCCAGCAGCCAAGATTTTTGGGGACAGTCCTTCTCCTACGAGCAGTACTTC
>TRBV10-3|-|few|TRBJ2-7
CAISEFKRLVNYEQYF
TGTGCCATCAGTGAGTTTAAGCGACTGGTTAACTACGAGCAGTACTTC
>TRBV20-1|-|-|TRBJ2-5
CSARALATGFQETQYF
TGCAGTGCTAGAGCCCTAGCGACTGGCTTCCAAGAGACCCAGTACTTC
>TRBV20-1|-|-|TRBJ1-5
CSATGGVGNQPQHF
TGCAGTGCCACCGGAGGAGTCGGCAATCAGCCCCAGCATTTT
>TRBV18|-|-|TRBJ1-1
CASSESQVEAFF
TGTGCCAGCTCCGAGTCCCAGGTAGAAGCTTTCTTT
>TRBV12-3/TRBV12-4|TRBD2|-|TRBJ2-7
CASSLGEGEQYF
TGTGCCAGCAGTTTAGGGGAGGGCGAGCAGTACTTC
>TRBV10-2|TRBD2|-|TRBJ2-1
CASRSSGSSYNEQFF
TGCGCCAGCAGATCTAGCGGGTCTTCCTACAATGAGCAGTTCTTC
>TRBV29-1|-|-|TRBJ1-3
CSVFSSGNTIYF
TGCAGCGTTTTCAGCTCTGGAAACACCATATATTTT
>TRBV5-5|TRBD1|-|TRBJ2-1
CASNQMGTGTVYYNEQFF
TGTGCCAGCAATCAAATGGGAACCGGGACAGTTTATTACAATGAGCAGTTCTTC
>TRBV10-2|-|-|TRBJ2-7
CASSESNYYEQYF
TGCGCCAGCAGTGAGTCAAACTACTACGAGCAGTACTTC
>TRBV20-1|-|few|TRBJ2-1
CSVRRTHNEQFF
TGCAGTGTTAGACGTACCCACAATGAGCAGTTCTTC
>TRBV2|-|-|TRBJ2-3
CASSTWGSGTTDTQYF
TGTGCCAGCAGTACCTGGGGTAGCGGAACCACAGATACGCAGTATTTT
>TRBV6-1|TRBD2|-|TRBJ2-1
CASNPLAGGPGYTNEQFF
TGTGCCAGCAACCCACTAGCGGGAGGCCCAGGGTACACTAATGAGCAGTTCTTC
>TRBV18|-|-|TRBJ2-1
CASSPLGPEGATGGYNEQFF
TGTGCCAGCTCACCGCTCGGACCGGAGGGTGCTACCGGGGGATACAATGAGCAGTTCTTC
>TRBV6-4|-|-|TRBJ1-1
CASIGQNTEAFF
TGTGCCAGCATTGGACAGAACACTGAAGCTTTCTTT
>TRBV4-2|-|-|TRBJ2-1
CASSQERERNEQFF
TGTGCCAGCAGCCAAGAGCGGGAACGGAATGAGCAGTTCTTC
>TRBV20-1|TRBD1|few|TRBJ2-2
CRNETGGPSNTGELFF
TGCAGGAACGAGACAGGGGGTCCCTCGAACACCGGGGAGCTGTTTTTT
>TRBV10-2|TRBD1|few|TRBJ2-5
CASKGQPQETQYF
TGCGCCAGCAAGGGACAGCCGCAAGAGACCCAGTACTTC
>TRBV3-1|-|few|TRBJ2-7
CASSQEGGQIVYEQYF
TGTGCCAGCAGCCAAGAAGGGGGACAAATCGTCTACGAGCAGTACTTC
>TRBV4-2|-|few|TRBJ2-7
CASSQLKGLTYEQYF
TGTGCCAGCAGCCAACTTAAGGGTTTGACCTACGAGCAGTACTTC
>TRBV5-1|-|-|TRBJ2-1
CASSLERSEQFF
TGCGCCAGCAGCTTGGAGCGGTCAGAGCAGTTCTTC
>TRBV5-1|TRBD1|few|TRBJ2-3
CASSSQIGQGEDTDTQYF
TGCGCCAGCAGCTCTCAAATCGGACAGGGAGAGGATACAGATACGCAGTATTTT
>TRBV7-2|-|-|TRBJ2-7
CASSSRESYEQYF
TGTGCCAGCAGCTCCCGGGAAAGTTACGAGCAGTACTTC
>TRBV5-1|TRBD1|-|TRBJ1-1
CASSLQMTGGNTEAFF
TGCGCCAGCAGCTTGCAAATGACAGGGGGGAACACTGAAGCTTTCTTT
>TRBV20-1|-|once|TRBJ1-5
CSAPLSGGAQHF
TGCAGTGCCCCATTAAGCGGGGGAGCCCAGCATTTT
>TRBV4-2|-|many|TRBJ2-3
CASSQGGIQGSSTDTQYF
TGTGCCAGCAGCCAAGGGGGGATCCAGGGGAGTAGCACAGATACGCAGTATTTT
>TRBV20-1|TRBD2|-|TRBJ2-1
CSARDASGSSYNEQFF
TGCAGTGCTAGAGATGCCAGCGGGAGCTCCTACAATGAGCAGTTCTTC
>TRBV20-1|TRBD2|many|TRBJ2-3
CSATSGRDTQYF
TGCAGTGCAACTAGCGGGAGAGATACGCAGTATTTT
>TRBV12-3/TRBV12-4|-|many|TRBJ1-5
CASSFGGQPQHF
TGTGCCAGCAGTTTCGGGGGACAGCCCCAGCATTTT
>TRBV10-3|-|few|TRBJ1-1
CAISAERDTEAFF
TGTGCCATCAGTGCCGAGAGAGACACTGAAGCTTTCTTT
>TRBV11-2|-|few|TRBJ2-7
CASSHRASYEQYF
TGTGCCAGCAGCCACAGGGCCTCCTACGAGCAGTACTTC
>TRBV12-3/TRBV12-4|-|-|TRBJ2-3
CASTGGHSTGNTQYF
TGTGCCAGCACCGGGGGTCACTCAACGGGGAATACGCAGTATTTT
>TRBV28|-|few|TRBJ2-1
CASSSGGANNEQFF
TGTGCCAGCAGTTCTGGGGGAGCAAACAATGAGCAGTTCTTC